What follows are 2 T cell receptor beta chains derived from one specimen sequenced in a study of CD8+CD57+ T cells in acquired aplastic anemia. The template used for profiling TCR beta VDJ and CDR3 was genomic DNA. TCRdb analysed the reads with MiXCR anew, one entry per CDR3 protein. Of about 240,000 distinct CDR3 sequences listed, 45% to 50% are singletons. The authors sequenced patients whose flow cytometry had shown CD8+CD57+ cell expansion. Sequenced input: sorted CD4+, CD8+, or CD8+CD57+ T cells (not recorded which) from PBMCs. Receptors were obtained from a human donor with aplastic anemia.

CDR3 DNA sequence: TGCAGCGTTGACAGGACAGGGTACTATGGCTACACCTTC. Its translation: CSVDRTGYYGYTF. This chain uses TRBV29-1 with TRBJ1-2, with 8 nucleotides matching TRBD1. V dropped 3 bases and J dropped 3; count of bases not matched to a gene: 3. The CDR3 extends over 13 amino acids. Germline V gives CDR1 SQVTM, CDR2 ANQGSEA.

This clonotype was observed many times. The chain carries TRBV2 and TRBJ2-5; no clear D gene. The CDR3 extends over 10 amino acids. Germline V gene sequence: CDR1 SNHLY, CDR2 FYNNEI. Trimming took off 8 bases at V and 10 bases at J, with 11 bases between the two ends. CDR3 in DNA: TGTGCCAGCCTTCATCGTAGCCAGTACTTC. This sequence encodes CASLHRSQYF.